This TCR beta chain came from a study of type 1 regulatory T cells. Looking at the study overall: This in vitro CD4 product, T-allo10, is enriched for Tr1 cells and alloantigen-specific.

This clonotype was seen at least ten times. TCRdb redid the calling of the reads with MiXCR, one entry per CDR3 protein. The data show some 18,000 distinct CDR3 sequences, around 9.6% seen once. Per germline, CDR1 DFQATT and CDR2 SNEGSKA (reference sequence). The CDR3 has 14 residues. V was cut by 5 bases and J by 10 bases, with 18 bases left in between. This receptor was identified in a human donor in good health. V gene TRBV20-1 combines with J gene TRBJ1-6; D call uncertain. Sequencing input: CD4+ T cells, either the whole sample or a sorted fraction (not recorded which). The DNA of the CDR3 is TGCAGTGCTGAGGGCCGGTCCCGCGGGTCACCCCTCCACTTT. It translates to CSAEGRSRGSPLHF.